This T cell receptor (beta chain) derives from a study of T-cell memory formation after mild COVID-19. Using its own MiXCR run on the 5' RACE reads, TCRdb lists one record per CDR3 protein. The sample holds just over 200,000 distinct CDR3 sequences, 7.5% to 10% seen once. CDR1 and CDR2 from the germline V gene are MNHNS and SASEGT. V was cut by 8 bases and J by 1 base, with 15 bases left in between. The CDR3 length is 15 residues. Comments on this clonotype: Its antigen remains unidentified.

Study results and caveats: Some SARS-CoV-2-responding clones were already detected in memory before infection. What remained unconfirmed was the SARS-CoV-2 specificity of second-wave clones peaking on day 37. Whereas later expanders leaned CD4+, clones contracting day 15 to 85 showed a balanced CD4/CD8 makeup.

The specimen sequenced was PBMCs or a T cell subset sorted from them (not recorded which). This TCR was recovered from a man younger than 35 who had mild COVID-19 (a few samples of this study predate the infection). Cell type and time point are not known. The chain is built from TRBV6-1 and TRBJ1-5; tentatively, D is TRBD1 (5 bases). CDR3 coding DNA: TGTGCCAGCGGGCCCGGGGGTTCGAGCAATCAGCCCCAGCATTTT. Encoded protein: CASGPGGSSNQPQHF.